The 26 T cell receptor beta chains reported below all come from one sample, sequenced in a study of blood T cell repertoires in COVID-19. Sequencing was performed with immunoSEQ multiplex PCR; in TCRdb, only in-frame clones are kept and a portion is missing. The table lists approximately 170,000 clones, about 84% of them singletons. Sequences were obtained from PBMCs or T cells enriched from blood (not recorded which). Receptors originate from a man aged 45-65 years who had recovered from COVID-19.

As to this clone: Other DNA sequences in this sample translate to the same CDR3. The chain carries TRBV3-1 (or the pseudogene TRBV3-2) and TRBJ2-3; 7 nucleotides align to TRBD1. V lost 3 bases, J lost 2 bases, and 17 bases stayed unmatched. CDR1 LGHDT and CDR2 YNNKEL come from the germline V gene (reference sequence). This CDR3 has 19 residues. The CDR3 DNA reads TGTGCCAGCAGCCAGAAGGACAGGCGCATGGGAAAAAACACAGATACGCAGTATTTT. Residues: CASSQKDRRMGKNTDTQYF.

This chain joins TRBV5-4 and TRBJ1-2; TRBD1 is a possible D gene (6 bases). V was clipped by 3 bases and J by 7 bases, with 13 bases between them. The CDR3 has 13 amino acids. Germline V CDR1 and CDR2: SGHNT, YYREEE (reference sequence). CDR3 sequence reads: CASSSPWGLGYTF. The CDR3 region has the DNA TGTGCCAGCAGCTCCCCGTGGGGGCTTGGCTACACCTTC.

The gene calls are TRBV4-1 and TRBJ2-2; D might be TRBD1 (6 bases). V was pared by 3 bases and J by 6 bases, with 14 bases between. Germline V gene lookup returns CDR1 MGHRA and CDR2 YSYEKL. CDR3 size: 15 residues. The CDR3 DNA reads as TGCGCCAGCAGCCAGGGGGCGCCTAGGCCCGGGGAGCTGTTTTTT. Its protein is CASSQGAPRPGELFF.

The rearrangement joins TRBV2 to TRBJ1-5; TRBD1 is a possible D gene (6 bases). CDR1 is SNHLY, CDR2 FYNNEI, per germline. With 4 bases removed from V and 6 bases from J, the gap between germline ends came to 10 bases. There are 13 residues in the CDR3. CDR3 sequence: CASSGGQFQPQHF. Written as DNA, the CDR3 is TGTGCCAGCAGTGGTGGACAGTTTCAGCCCCAGCATTTT. Variable domain in full (rest from reference TRBV2 and TRBJ1-5): EPEVTQTPSHQVTQMGQEVILRCVPISNHLYFYWYRQILGQKVEFLVSFYNNEISEKSEIFDDQFSVERPDGSNFTLKIRSTKLEDSAMYFCASSGGQFQPQHFGDGTRLSIL.

In its sample, this clone was seen once. The rearrangement uses TRBV6-5 and TRBJ1-1; a weak D match, TRBD1 (5 bases). The V gene lost 5 bases and the J gene lost 4 bases, with 14 bases spanning the gap. Germline V gene lookup returns CDR1 MNHEY and CDR2 SVGAGI. There are 14 residues in the CDR3. CDR3 residues: CASSTQGSSTEAFF. The DNA for the CDR3 is TGTGCCAGCAGTACCCAGGGTTCAAGCACTGAAGCTTTCTTT.

The rearrangement joins TRBV4-2 to TRBJ1-1; TRBD1 agrees at 9 bases. The V gene end was trimmed by 1 base and the J gene end by 7 bases; junction bases not matched to a gene: 7. This CDR3 spans 15 amino acids. Germline lookup yields CDR1 LGHNA and CDR2 YNFKEQ. CDR3 nucleotides: TGTGCCAGCAGCCAAGCAGCGGGACAGGGTAGTGAAGCTTTCTTT. Residues: CASSQAAGQGSEAFF.

The rearrangement uses TRBV12-3 or TRBV12-4 and TRBJ2-5, with D maybe TRBD1 (5 bases). The CDR3 is 13 residues long. Trimming removed 7 bases at V and 1 base at J, with 10 bases between. CDR3 DNA sequence: TGTGCCAGCACCGTAGGGGTCCAAGAGACCCAGTACTTC. It translates to CASTVGVQETQYF.

With respect to this clone: The sample has other DNA sequences that encode this CDR3 too. The CDR3, as DNA: TGTGCCAGCAGTTCAGTGAACACCGGGGAGCTGTTTTTT. This translates into CASSSVNTGELFF. This chain links TRBV27 with TRBJ2-2; no clear D gene. The germline V gene has CDR1 MNHEY and CDR2 SMNVEV (reference sequence). The length of the CDR3 is 13 residues. V lost 4 bases, J lost 1 base, and 4 bases lay in between.

The chain employs TRBV28 and TRBJ2-5; D ambiguous. CDR1 and CDR2 (germline): MDHEN, SYDVKM. CDR3 size: 10 residues. With 4 bases removed from V and 7 bases from J, the gap between germline ends came to 4 bases. The CDR3 protein is CASSSLTQYF. The CDR3 coding sequence is TGTGCCAGCAGTTCCTTGACCCAGTACTTC.

The rearrangement joins TRBV5-1 to TRBJ1-4; 8 bases line up with TRBD1. J was trimmed by 8 bases and V by 2 bases; bases with no gene match: 5. Germline V lookup: CDR1 SGHRS, CDR2 YFSETQ. This CDR3 is built from 14 residues. The CDR3 loop is CASSFSGGREKLFF. The CDR3 region has the DNA TGCGCCAGCAGCTTCTCAGGGGGCAGAGAAAAACTGTTTTTT.

The rearrangement joins TRBV14 to TRBJ1-1; TRBD1 might be the D (6 bases). Trimming took off 3 bases at V and 5 bases at J, with 13 bases between the two ends. CDR3 length: 14 amino acids. Germline CDR1 reads SGHDN; CDR2 reads FVKESK. The CDR3 reads CASSQRGGWTEAFF. CDR3 coding DNA: TGTGCCAGCAGCCAGCGTGGGGGCTGGACTGAAGCTTTCTTT.

The chain links TRBV28 to TRBJ1-1; D gene uncertain. CDR1 and CDR2 from the germline V gene are MDHEN and SYDVKM. There are 13 residues in the CDR3. With 5 bases removed from V and 4 bases from J, the gap between germline ends came to 11 bases. CDR3 in DNA: TGTGCCAGCAGTCCCGACACCTTCACTGAAGCTTTCTTT. This sequence encodes CASSPDTFTEAFF.

The chain uses TRBV2 and TRBJ1-3, with no clear D. CDR1 and CDR2 (germline): SNHLY, FYNNEI. This CDR3 is 15 amino acids long. The V gene lost 7 bases and the J gene lost 0 bases, with 13 bases spanning the gap. This chain's CDR3 is CASKLEGGSGNTIYF. The DNA of the CDR3 is TGTGCCAGCAAACTGGAGGGTGGCTCTGGAAACACCATATATTTT.

V usage is TRBV6-2 or TRBV6-3 and J usage is TRBJ2-4, with D perhaps matching TRBD1 (5 bases). Germline V gene lookup returns CDR1 MNHEY and CDR2 SVGEGT. This CDR3 has 16 amino acids. V dropped 5 bases and J dropped 0 bases, with 14 bases sitting between them. CDR3 nucleotide sequence: TGTGCCAGCAGTCACCGACAGACTCTAGCCAAAAACATTCAGTACTTC. Translation gives CASSHRQTLAKNIQYF.

The chain has TRBV7-2 and TRBJ1-3; D possibly corresponds to TRBD1 (5 bases). Germline values: CDR1 SGHTA, CDR2 FQGNSA. V gave up 4 bases and J gave up 0 bases, with 13 bases separating them. The CDR3 covers 16 residues. CDR3 amino acids: CASSSPTGSSGNTIYF. DNA for the CDR3: TGTGCCAGCAGCTCCCCCACAGGAAGCTCTGGAAACACCATATATTTT.

CDR3: CASSLRPPGSGGIQETQYF. CDR3 DNA: TGTGCCAGCAGCTTAAGGCCCCCGGGTAGCGGTGGTATTCAAGAGACCCAGTACTTC. The genes are TRBV7-3 and TRBJ2-5; a weak D match, TRBD2 (6 bases). Germline V gene lookup returns CDR1 SGHTA and CDR2 FQGTGA. The V end was cut by 1 base, the J end by 2 bases, with 23 bases between. The CDR3 has 19 residues. Together with reference TRBV7-3 and TRBJ2-5, the CDR3 gives the full variable domain: GAGVSQTPSNKVTEKGKYVELRCDPISGHTALYWYRQSLGQGPEFLIYFQGTGAADDSGLPNDRFFAVRPEGSVSTLKIQRTERGDSAVYLCASSLRPPGSGGIQETQYFGPGTRLLVL.

The chain carries TRBV5-5 and TRBJ2-5, with a weak D call TRBD1 (5 bases). The CDR3 sequence is 14 residues long. The germline V and J ends were trimmed by 2 bases and 1 base, with 9 bases remaining between them. The germline gives CDR1 SGHKS, CDR2 YYEKEE (reference sequence). Here the CDR3 DNA reads TGTGCCAGCAGCTTCAAGGGGCTCCAAGAGACCCAGTACTTC. This codes for CASSFKGLQETQYF.

The V and J genes are TRBV9 and TRBJ1-3; D perhaps matches TRBD1 (5 bases). The CDR3 totals 15 residues. The V end was cut by 1 base, the J end by 4 bases, with 12 bases between. Germline CDR1 SGDLS, CDR2 YYNGEE. This chain's CDR3 is CASSVSGTHGNTIYF. CDR3 in DNA: TGTGCCAGCAGCGTATCCGGGACTCACGGAAACACCATATATTTT.

The chain links TRBV5-4 to TRBJ2-5, with D possibly matching TRBD1 (6 bases). Trimming removed 1 base from V and 3 bases from J, with 13 bases in between. Germline V gene sequence: CDR1 SGHNT, CDR2 YYREEE (reference sequence). The CDR3 has 15 residues. The CDR3 nucleotides read TGTGCCAGCAGCTTGCAGGGGCCCCGTAAAGAGACCCAGTACTTC. Its translation is CASSLQGPRKETQYF.

To note about this clone: Other nucleotide sequences from this sample produce the same CDR3. This sequence joins TRBV5-6 and TRBJ1-1, with D possibly being TRBD1 (6 bases). In germline, CDR1 is SGHDT, CDR2 YYEEEE. V lost 3 bases and J 1 base, leaving 10 bases between the germline ends. The CDR3 covers 14 residues. The CDR3 here is CASSSLTGNTEAFF. Written as DNA, the CDR3 is TGTGCCAGCAGCTCTTTGACAGGGAACACTGAAGCTTTCTTT.

This chain uses TRBV7-9 with TRBJ1-2; 10 bases map to TRBD1. The junction had 7 bases not matched to a gene; V was cut back by 2 bases and J by 4 bases. Germline lookup yields CDR1 SEHNR and CDR2 FQNEAQ (reference sequence). This CDR3 region has 16 residues. DNA of the CDR3: TGTGCCAGCAGCTTACTTGCGGACAGGGGGATCTATGGCTACACCTTC. Protein: CASSLLADRGIYGYTF.

The rearrangement joins TRBV5-4 to TRBJ1-1; maybe TRBD1 (5 bases). The CDR3 is made up of 15 amino acids. V shed 4 bases and J shed 1 base, with 14 bases lying between them. CDR1 SGHNT and CDR2 YYREEE come from the germline V gene (reference sequence). The CDR3 loop is CASSPWGVENTEAFF. The DNA for the CDR3 is TGTGCCAGCAGCCCCTGGGGGGTGGAGAACACTGAAGCTTTCTTT.

This chain joins TRBV30 and TRBJ1-2, with D unclear. Germline V gene lookup returns CDR1 GTSNPN and CDR2 SVGIG (reference sequence). The CDR3 totals 16 residues. Trimming took 3 bases from V and 0 from J, leaving 17 bases between them. The DNA for the CDR3 is TGTGCCTGGAGCCCCTTCCTACAGTCCCCTAACTATGGCTACACCTTC. This codes for CAWSPFLQSPNYGYTF. The complete variable domain, with remaining parts taken from reference TRBV30 and TRBJ1-2, reads SQTIHQWPATLVQPVGSPLSLECTVEGTSNPNLYWYRQAAGRGLQLLFYSVGIGQISSEVPQNLSASRPQDRQFILSSKKLLLSDSGFYLCAWSPFLQSPNYGYTFGSGTRLTVV.

This sequence joins TRBV5-4 and TRBJ1-2; tentative D call: TRBD1 (6 bases). The CDR3 length is 15 residues. Between the trimmed V and J ends, which lost 1 base and 2 bases, there was a span of 12 bases. The germline V gene encodes CDR1 SGHNT and CDR2 YYREEE (reference sequence). The CDR3 nucleotides read TGTGCCAGCAGCTTGCCTGACAGGATCAACTATGGCTACACCTTC. This translates into CASSLPDRINYGYTF.

The chain has TRBV6-2 or TRBV6-3 and TRBJ1-5; no clear D gene. The germline V and J ends were trimmed by 5 bases and 2 bases, with 10 bases remaining between them. The CDR3 covers 14 residues. In germline, CDR1 is MNHEY, CDR2 SVGEGT. The CDR3 region is CASSPTWGNQPQHF. CDR3 DNA sequence: TGTGCCAGCAGTCCGACATGGGGCAATCAGCCCCAGCATTTT.

This clone was observed a few times. This chain uses TRBV2 with TRBJ2-7; 9 bases line up with TRBD1. The CDR3 extends over 15 amino acids. CDR1 and CDR2 (germline): SNHLY, FYNNEI. After removal of 6 bases from V and 2 bases from J, the junction contained 8 bases not matched to a gene. In DNA form, the CDR3 reads TGTGCCAGCAGCACGGGGACAGGGAAAGCCTACGAGCAGTACTTC. Translated: CASSTGTGKAYEQYF. The whole variable domain, filled in from reference TRBV2 and TRBJ2-7, reads EPEVTQTPSHQVTQMGQEVILRCVPISNHLYFYWYRQILGQKVEFLVSFYNNEISEKSEIFDDQFSVERPDGSNFTLKIRSTKLEDSAMYFCASSTGTGKAYEQYFGPGTRLTVT.